The clone carrying this T cell receptor beta chain was seen more than once but under ten times. Its antigen is unknown. Germline V gene lookup returns CDR1 SNHLY and CDR2 FYNNEI. This CDR3 region has 13 residues. Trimming removed 6 bases from V and 7 bases from J; junction bases left unmatched: 8. The sample comes from a study of cytomegalovirus exposure and HLA in healthy donors. Study overall: Early released data comprised 75 million to 100 million unique TCRs from HLA-typed donors. The study's findings and limits: The authors confirmed in vitro that three CMV-associated chains were specific for CMV antigens.

The PCR used 60 Vbeta and 13 Jbeta primers. TCRdb's copy holds only in-frame clones and misses some; the assay was immunoSEQ multiplex PCR. The top ten clones hold around 1.6% of a sample with about 160,000 clones, around 67% of them seen once. Donors in the study were healthy people who gave bone marrow. This receptor was taken from a woman in her late teens or twenties in good health and CMV-seronegative. The material sequenced was PBMCs. The genes are TRBV2 and TRBJ1-2, with 7 bases that match TRBD1. In DNA, the CDR3 is TGTGCCAGCAGCCCACAGGGGCCGCGTGGCTACACCTTC. Residues: CASSPQGPRGYTF.